This is a list of T cell receptor beta chains from one sample in a study of human T cells and chemical hapten exposure. TCRdb reprocessed the RACE reads with MiXCR, giving one entry per CDR3 protein. The sample contains about 300,000 distinct CDR3 sequences, about 5% of which appear only once. The sequencing used whole blood, collected in connection with sensitization to the hapten diphenylcyclopropenone (DPC). Receptors were obtained from a woman between 18 and 29 years old with alopecia areata. Some clones in this sample may be carry-over from other donors' samples. Each CDR3 is given without its conserved first and last residue. Where a row states a size, it is once, few, many or the class of an expanded clone; other rows omit it.

j_call: TRBJ2-3
v_call: TRBV20-1
clone_size: few
cdr3_aa: SAVGTSGGAGTDTQY

j_call: TRBJ2-3
v_call: TRBV20-1
clone_size: many
cdr3_aa: SVIRGGRDTQY

j_call: TRBJ2-3
v_call: TRBV7-2
clone_size: -
cdr3_aa: ASSLGTSGGAPTDTQY

j_call: TRBJ1-1
v_call: TRBV7-2
clone_size: many
cdr3_aa: ASSLNPPGTGTEAF

j_call: TRBJ1-6
v_call: TRBV18
clone_size: -
cdr3_aa: ASSPLPPSSYNSPLH

j_call: TRBJ1-1
v_call: TRBV9
clone_size: -
cdr3_aa: ASSASAGTDTEAF

j_call: TRBJ2-1
v_call: TRBV24-1
clone_size: many
cdr3_aa: ATSRWGNNEQF

j_call: TRBJ1-6
v_call: TRBV2
clone_size: many
cdr3_aa: ASKSNSWVYNSPLH

j_call: TRBJ1-2
v_call: TRBV12-3/TRBV12-4
clone_size: -
cdr3_aa: ASSFGENYGYT

j_call: TRBJ2-7
v_call: TRBV10-3
clone_size: few
cdr3_aa: AISEYSGRTYEQY

j_call: TRBJ1-1
v_call: TRBV5-8
clone_size: many
cdr3_aa: ASSLGTARDTEAF

j_call: TRBJ1-1
v_call: TRBV7-2
clone_size: -
cdr3_aa: ASSFFDRVTEAF

j_call: TRBJ2-7
v_call: TRBV28
clone_size: many
cdr3_aa: ASSFSMNEAASYEQY

j_call: TRBJ2-3
v_call: TRBV7-2
clone_size: -
cdr3_aa: ASSQRPTPDTQY